This T cell receptor beta chain was captured by sequencing in a study of T cell changes during pregnancy in multiple sclerosis. Germline lookup yields CDR1 MGHDK and CDR2 SYGVNS. The V and J ends lost 3 bases and 4 bases, in that order; junction bases with no gene match: 4. This CDR3 has 16 residues. This table comes from immunoSEQ multiplex PCR, and its TCRdb copy is limited to in-frame clones, with some not included. The sample includes approximately 61,000 clones, more than 85% seen only once; the top ten take roughly 3.5%. The starting material was peripheral blood, obtained after pregnancy. The TCR originated in a female donor in good health, enrolled as a control in a pregnancy study. The chain recombines TRBV25-1 with TRBJ2-6; 9 bases line up with TRBD1. CDR3 coding DNA: TGTGCCAGCAGTGACTCGGGACAGGGCGGGGCCAACGTCCTGACTTTC. It translates to CASSDSGQGGANVLTF.